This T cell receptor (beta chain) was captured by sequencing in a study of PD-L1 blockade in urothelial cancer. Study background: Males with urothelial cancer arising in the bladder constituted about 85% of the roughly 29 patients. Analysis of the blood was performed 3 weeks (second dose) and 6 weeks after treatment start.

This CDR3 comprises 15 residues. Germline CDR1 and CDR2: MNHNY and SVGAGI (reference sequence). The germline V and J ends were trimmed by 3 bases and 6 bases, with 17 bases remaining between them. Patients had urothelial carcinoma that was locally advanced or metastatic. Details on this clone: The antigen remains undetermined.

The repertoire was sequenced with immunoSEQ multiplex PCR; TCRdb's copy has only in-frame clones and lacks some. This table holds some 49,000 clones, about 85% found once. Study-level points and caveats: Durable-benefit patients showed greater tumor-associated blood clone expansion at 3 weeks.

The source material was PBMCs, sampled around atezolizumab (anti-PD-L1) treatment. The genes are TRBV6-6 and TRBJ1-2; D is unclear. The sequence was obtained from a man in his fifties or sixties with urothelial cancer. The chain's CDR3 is CASSYRRSGYNGYTF. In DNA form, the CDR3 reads TGTGCCAGCAGTTATCGCCGTAGCGGGTATAATGGCTACACCTTC.